The 18 T cell receptor beta chains below all came from one sample that was sequenced in a study of shared clonotypes between healthy human individuals. Some clones are missing from TCRdb's copy, which holds only in-frame ones; the method was immunoSEQ multiplex PCR. The sample has about 2.4 million clones, roughly 93% seen once. The sample consisted of naive CD4+ T cells from PBMCs. Subset given: CD45RA+ positively selected. The receptors shown here come from a man younger than 35 in good health. Some clones in this sample may be carry-over from other donors' samples.

Note on this clone: Other DNA sequences within the sample encode an identical CDR3. V and J are TRBV7-2 and TRBJ2-7; 7 positions match TRBD2. CDR1 is SGHTA and CDR2 is FQGNSA in the germline V gene. The CDR3 spans 15 residues. V trimming: 0 bases; J trimming: 0 bases; junction bases outside the gene matches: 2. The chain's CDR3 is CASSLAASGSYEQYF. In nucleotides, the CDR3 is TGTGCCAGCAGCTTAGCGGCTAGCGGCTCCTACGAGCAGTACTTC.

Here the CDR3 reads CASSVRASGSTDTQYF. DNA for the CDR3: TGTGCCAGCTCGGTGAGGGCTAGCGGGAGCACAGATACGCAGTATTTT. The gene calls are TRBV7-3 and TRBJ2-3; TRBD2 matches at 8 bases. Germline lookup yields CDR1 SGHTA and CDR2 FQGTGA. This CDR3 contains 16 residues. V dropped 8 bases and J dropped 0; count of bases not matched to a gene: 10. The full variable domain, completed using reference TRBV7-3 and TRBJ2-3, is GAGVSQTPSNKVTEKGKYVELRCDPISGHTALYWYRQSLGQGPEFLIYFQGTGAADDSGLPNDRFFAVRPEGSVSTLKIQRTERGDSAVYLCASSVRASGSTDTQYFGPGTRLTVL.

This chain joins TRBV5-1 and TRBJ2-5; D remains ambiguous. The germline gives CDR1 SGHRS, CDR2 YFSETQ. The CDR3 runs 13 residues. The V gene lost 0 bases and the J gene lost 4 bases, with 7 bases spanning the gap. The CDR3 is CASSLVDGETQYF. DNA for the CDR3: TGCGCCAGCAGCTTGGTGGACGGAGAGACCCAGTACTTC.

This chain links TRBV21-1 with TRBJ2-7; the table's D call, TRBD1, was not checked against the DNA. TRBV21-1 is a recognized pseudogene. CDR3 length: 14 amino acids. The CDR3 DNA is TGTGCCAGCAGCAAGATCCCAGGGACCTACGAGCAGTACTTC. Translation: CASSKIPGTYEQYF.

The chain uses TRBV5-4 and TRBJ1-3; weak D call: TRBD1 (5 bases). The CDR3 has 16 amino acids. From germline, CDR1 is SGHNT and CDR2 YYREEE (reference sequence). V was shortened by 0 bases and J by 0 bases, with 10 bases between the two germline ends. CDR3 in DNA: TGTGCCAGCAGCTTGGAAGCAGGGCGCTCTGGAAACACCATATATTTT. This translates into CASSLEAGRSGNTIYF.

As for this clone: The sample carries other DNA sequences with the same CDR3. The V call is TRBV5-1, the J call TRBJ2-5; 7 nucleotides align to TRBD1. The CDR3 sequence is 14 residues long. Germline values: CDR1 SGHRS, CDR2 YFSETQ. The V segment lost 2 bases and the J segment 5 bases; nucleotides outside the gene matches: 6. This CDR3 is CASSLLGGGETQYF. CDR3 bases: TGCGCCAGCAGCTTACTAGGGGGCGGGGAGACCCAGTACTTC. Filled out from reference TRBV5-1 and TRBJ2-5, the complete variable domain reads KAGVTQTPRYLIKTRGQQVTLSCSPISGHRSVSWYQQTPGQGLQFLFEYFSETQRNKGNFPGRFSGRQFSNSRSEMNVSTLELGDSALYLCASSLLGGGETQYFGPGTRLLVL.

The chain recombines TRBV28 with TRBJ2-1, with 10 bases aligning to TRBD1. The CDR3 runs to 15 residues. Germline values: CDR1 MDHEN, CDR2 SYDVKM. J lost 7 bases, V lost 2 bases, and 5 bases had no gene match. This chain's CDR3 is CASSLTRQGANEQFF. CDR3 coding DNA: TGTGCCAGCAGTTTAACGCGACAGGGGGCGAATGAGCAGTTCTTC.

This clone has just one count. CDR3: CASSQGRHLTDTQYF. CDR3 in DNA: TGTGCCAGCAGCCAGGGGCGTCATCTAACAGATACGCAGTATTTT. V is TRBV14 and J is TRBJ2-3; maybe TRBD1 (5 bases). V dropped 3 bases and J dropped 3 bases, with 13 bases sitting between them. The CDR3 is 15 amino acids. CDR1 SGHDN and CDR2 FVKESK come from the germline V gene.

The chain uses TRBV4-1 and TRBJ1-1; a weak D match, TRBD1 (5 bases). Germline CDR1 MGHRA, CDR2 YSYEKL. The CDR3 is made up of 16 amino acids. Trimming cost V 1 base and J 1 base, with 13 bases left between them. This chain's CDR3 is CASSQGGRGRNTEAFF. The DNA of the CDR3 is TGCGCCAGCAGCCAAGGTGGTCGGGGACGGAACACTGAAGCTTTCTTT.

This rearrangement joins TRBV18 to TRBJ2-5; D possibly uses TRBD1 or TRBD2 (5 bases each). Germline V gene data show CDR1 as KGHSH and CDR2 as LQKENI. This CDR3 region has 16 residues. Trimming pared 1 base from V and 5 bases from J, leaving 17 bases between. The CDR3 loop is CASSPRYGTPGETQYF. The CDR3 DNA follows: TGTGCCAGCTCACCACGGTACGGGACCCCTGGGGAGACCCAGTACTTC. Full variable domain (remainder filled in from reference TRBV18 and TRBJ2-5): NAGVMQNPRHLVRRRGQEARLRCSPMKGHSHVYWYRQLPEEGLKFMVYLQKENIIDESGMPKERFSAEFPKEGPSILRIQQVVRGDSAAYFCASSPRYGTPGETQYFGPGTRLLVL.

The rearrangement links TRBV28 to TRBJ2-1; 13 bases align to TRBD2. The germline V gene encodes CDR1 MDHEN and CDR2 SYDVKM. The CDR3 runs to 20 residues. Trimming at V came to 2 bases and at J to 1 base, leaving 11 bases not matched to a gene. The CDR3 region has the DNA TGTGCCAGCAGTTTAACCTTAACTAGCGGGAGGGAGGGATCCTACAATGAGCAGTTCTTC. This gives the protein CASSLTLTSGREGSYNEQFF. The full variable domain, its missing parts supplied by reference TRBV28 and TRBJ2-1, is DVKVTQSSRYLVKRTGEKVFLECVQDMDHENMFWYRQDPGLGLRLIYFSYDVKMKEKGDIPEGYSVSREKKERFSLILESASTNQTSMYLCASSLTLTSGREGSYNEQFFGPGTRLTVL.

The rearrangement uses TRBV6-1 and TRBJ1-5; D is unresolved. Trimming cost V 5 bases and J 3 bases, with 11 bases left between them. CDR1 and CDR2 from the germline V gene are MNHNS and SASEGT. The CDR3 covers 14 residues. CDR3 amino acids: CASSLESFNQPQHF. The CDR3 DNA reads as TGTGCCAGCAGTCTTGAGAGCTTCAATCAGCCCCAGCATTTT.

The chain links TRBV29-1 to TRBJ2-1; D tentatively fits TRBD1 or TRBD2 (6 bases each). CDR1 is SQVTM and CDR2 is ANQGSEA in the germline V gene. This CDR3 contains 12 residues. V was trimmed by 8 bases and J by 9 bases, leaving 17 bases between them. CDR3 bases: TGCAGCTGGGGGGCGAGTTTAGGTGAGCAGTTCTTC. It specifies CSWGASLGEQFF.

The gene calls are TRBV6-5 and TRBJ2-7; D is unclear. The V and J ends lost 2 bases and 2 bases respectively, with 7 bases between them. CDR3 length equals 13 residues. Germline CDR1 MNHEY, CDR2 SVGAGI. The CDR3 coding sequence is TGTGCCAGCAGTTACGCCAAAGCCTACGAGCAGTACTTC. Translated, it gives CASSYAKAYEQYF.

About this clone itself: Sequence at one end of the junction differs from germline and may be a read error. This rearrangement joins TRBV19 to TRBJ2-2; a possible D gene is TRBD1 (6 bases). Germline V lookup: CDR1 LNHDA, CDR2 SQIVND (reference sequence). The CDR3 contains 14 residues. The CDR3 bases are TGTGCCAGTACCAACACAGGGAACCCCGGGGAGCTGTTTTTT. Translation gives CASTNTGNPGELFF.

The chain has TRBV19 and TRBJ1-2; D is unresolved. The V end lost 5 bases, the J end lost 7 bases, and 23 bases lay between the germline ends. This CDR3 contains 16 residues. From germline, CDR1 is LNHDA and CDR2 SQIVND (reference sequence). The CDR3 region has the DNA TGTGCCAGTAGTCCGAGAATTGCAAGGACCGGGAGTGGCTACACCTTC. Protein sequence: CASSPRIARTGSGYTF.

The chain has TRBV7-9 and TRBJ1-6, with D hard to call. Germline V gene data show CDR1 as SEHNR and CDR2 as FQNEAQ (reference sequence). V lost 5 bases, J lost 5 bases, and 10 bases lay in between. The CDR3 contains 14 residues. This CDR3 reads CASSQNTNNSPLHF. DNA of the CDR3: TGTGCCAGCAGCCAGAATACGAATAATTCACCCCTCCACTTT.

This clone was detected only a few times. The V and J genes are TRBV11-2 and TRBJ2-5; 7 positions agree with TRBD1. From germline, CDR1 is SGHAT and CDR2 FQNNGV. With V trimmed by 5 bases and J by 5 bases, 8 bases remained unmatched. The CDR3 has 14 amino acids. CDR3 DNA: TGTGCCAGCAGCCAGGGACAGTGGGGGGAGACCCAGTACTTC. Its protein is CASSQGQWGETQYF.